The entry that follows covers one TCR beta chain sequence. Profiling relied on immunoSEQ multiplex PCR, and the TCRdb table lists in-frame clones only, not all of them. The sample yields about 150,000 clones, 85% to 90% seen once. This entry comes from a study of blood T cell repertoires in COVID-19. The CDR3 consists of 19 residues. The rearrangement links TRBV21-1 to TRBJ1-1; the D call of TRBD1 is as the table states it, not checked on the DNA. TRBV21-1 is marked as a pseudogene. Sequenced input: peripheral blood. The sequence was collected from an elderly man with acute or convalescent COVID-19. CDR3 bases: TGTGCCAGCAGCAGAGGACAGGGTGGGGTATCCTCGGAGAACACTGAAGCTTTCTTT. Translating gives CASSRGQGGVSSENTEAFF.